A single sample is the source of the 26 T cell receptor beta chains below, sequenced in a study of T cells in Graves' hyperthyroidism and ophthalmopathy. RNA transcripts yielded amplified TCR beta CDR3 regions. The HTBI primer set drove a first-round RT-PCR of the TCR CDR3. TCRdb passed the multiplex PCR reads through MiXCR, listing each CDR3 protein once. The sample lists about 210,000 distinct CDR3 sequences; about a sixth were seen once. The sequencing input was blood. The receptors here all came from a man aged 50 or older with Graves' hyperthyroidism.

This clonotype was counted only a few times. This chain links TRBV15 with TRBJ2-5; D perhaps matches TRBD2 (5 bases). The germline V gene has CDR1 LNHNV and CDR2 YYDKDF (reference sequence). The CDR3 runs to 14 residues. V was cut by 0 bases and J by 4 bases, with 9 bases left in between. The CDR3, as DNA: TGTGCCACCAGCAGAGATACTAGTCTAGAGACCCAGTACTTC. This translates into CATSRDTSLETQYF.

This clonotype was observed at least ten times. V gene TRBV2 combines with J gene TRBJ2-7; TRBD2 matches at 11 bases. The V gene's germline CDR1 is SNHLY and CDR2 FYNNEI. CDR3 length: 16 amino acids. V lost 9 bases to trimming and J lost 0 bases; unmatched junction nucleotides: 10. The CDR3 coding sequence is TGTGCCAGTTTTCTTCCTAGCGGGAGGCACTCCTACGAGCAGTACTTC. Protein product: CASFLPSGRHSYEQYF.

In its sample, this clonotype was seen a few times. CDR3 coding DNA: TGCGCCAGCAGCCAGGGGACTAGCGGGAATGGAGATACGCAGTATTTT. Its translation is CASSQGTSGNGDTQYF. The J gene is TRBJ2-3, the V gene TRBV4-1; 13 nucleotides align to TRBD2. CDR3 length: 16 residues. The germline V gene has CDR1 MGHRA and CDR2 YSYEKL. V was clipped by 3 bases and J by 5 bases; unmatched bases: 5.

This clonotype was observed at least ten times. This chain links TRBV6-2 or TRBV6-3 with TRBJ2-1; no clear D gene. This CDR3 contains 15 residues. V lost 0 bases to trimming and J lost 5 bases, with 11 bases between them. The germline CDR1 and CDR2 sequences are MNHEY and SVGEGT. CDR3 bases: TGTGCCAGCAGTTACTCGTTTGTAAGGGACAATGAGCAGTTCTTC. Its translation: CASSYSFVRDNEQFF.

This clonotype was counted at least ten times. V gene TRBV2 combines with J gene TRBJ1-2; D gene unclear. V lost 4 bases, J lost 3 bases, and 6 bases lay in between. Germline values: CDR1 SNHLY, CDR2 FYNNEI. The CDR3 runs 12 residues. The CDR3 nucleotides read TGTGCCAGCAGTGGGGGTTACTATGGCTACACCTTC. Translated, it gives CASSGGYYGYTF.

This clonotype occurred many times. V usage is TRBV6-2 or TRBV6-3 and J usage is TRBJ2-5, with D unclear. Trimming removed 0 bases from V and 4 bases from J, with 6 bases in between. The CDR3 covers 13 residues. Germline values: CDR1 MNHEY, CDR2 SVGEGT. DNA for the CDR3: TGTGCCAGCAGTTACTCCGTGGGAGAGACCCAGTACTTC. This translates into CASSYSVGETQYF.

V usage is TRBV4-1 and J usage is TRBJ2-5, with D perhaps matching TRBD1 (6 bases). This CDR3 has 15 residues. CDR1 and CDR2 from the germline V gene are MGHRA and YSYEKL. V lost 4 bases to trimming and J lost 2 bases, with 14 bases between them. CDR3 protein: CASSREYRAQETQYF. CDR3 in DNA: TGCGCCAGCAGCCGAGAATACAGGGCGCAAGAGACCCAGTACTTC.

Here the CDR3 reads CASSQGGGESSYEQYF. The CDR3 bases are TGCGCCAGCAGCCAAGGTGGCGGAGAGAGCTCCTACGAGCAGTACTTC. This sequence joins TRBV4-3 and TRBJ2-7; D uncertain. This CDR3 contains 16 residues. Germline lookup yields CDR1 LGHNA and CDR2 YSLEER. The V end was cut by 1 base, the J end by 0 bases, with 13 bases between.

This clonotype has more than one count but fewer than ten. V is TRBV7-6 and J is TRBJ2-1; D may be TRBD2 (6 bases). Germline V gene data show CDR1 as SGHVS and CDR2 as FNYEAQ. With 5 bases removed from V and 6 bases from J, the gap between germline ends came to 14 bases. The CDR3 totals 14 residues. CDR3 sequence reads: CASSPARRANEQFF. The CDR3, as DNA: TGTGCCAGCAGCCCTGCACGGAGGGCCAATGAGCAGTTCTTC.

This clonotype occurred a few times. The genes are TRBV5-1 and TRBJ1-2; TRBD1 might be the D (5 bases). This CDR3 contains 16 residues. The V gene lost 7 bases and the J gene lost 8 bases, with 27 bases spanning the gap. Looked up from germline, CDR1 is SGHRS and CDR2 is YFSETQ. The CDR3, as DNA: TGCGCCAGCTCCCTCGGGACGCTGGGAAGGGGCGTCGGCTACACCTTC. This translates into CASSLGTLGRGVGYTF.

A few counts support this clonotype. The chain couples TRBV20-1 to TRBJ2-7; D is unresolved. Trimming removed 6 bases from V and 0 bases from J, with 15 bases in between. Germline CDR1 reads DFQATT; CDR2 reads SNEGSKA (reference sequence). The CDR3 has 14 amino acids. Here the CDR3 reads CSAPESLNSYEQYF. DNA of the CDR3: TGCAGTGCCCCCGAAAGCCTAAACTCCTACGAGCAGTACTTC.

This clonotype was seen many times. This CDR3 is CASSFDSYGYTF. Here the CDR3 DNA reads TGCGCCAGCAGCTTCGACAGCTATGGCTACACCTTC. This chain uses TRBV5-1 with TRBJ1-2; the D gene is possibly TRBD1 (5 bases). Germline CDR1 and CDR2: SGHRS and YFSETQ. V lost 2 bases to trimming and J lost 4 bases, with 6 bases between them. This CDR3 spans 12 amino acids.

There are many counts of this clonotype. This chain links TRBV7-8 with TRBJ1-5; 9 bases align to TRBD1. The germline CDR1 and CDR2 sequences are SGHVS and FQNEAQ. The CDR3 has 16 residues. With 5 bases clipped from V and 4 bases from J, the junction kept 9 bases outside the gene matches. The CDR3 here is CASSPGAGTGNQPQHF. The CDR3 DNA reads TGTGCCAGCAGCCCCGGCGCCGGGACAGGGAATCAGCCCCAGCATTTT. Full variable domain (rest looked up from reference TRBV7-8 and TRBJ1-5): GAGVSQSPRYKVAKRGQDVALRCDPISGHVSLFWYQQALGQGPEFLTYFQNEAQLDKSGLPSDRFFAERPEGSVSTLKIQRTQQEDSAVYLCASSPGAGTGNQPQHFGDGTRLSIL.

This clonotype was seen ten or more times. The chain joins TRBV18 to TRBJ2-1, with TRBD2 matching 10 bases. The V gene's germline CDR1 is KGHSH and CDR2 LQKENI. The trim removed 5 bases at V and 6 bases at J, leaving 7 bases unmatched. CDR3 length equals 15 residues. CDR3 sequence: CASSIAGGGVNEQFF. CDR3 coding DNA: TGTGCCAGCTCAATAGCGGGAGGCGGGGTCAATGAGCAGTTCTTC.

At least ten counts were recorded for this clonotype. The chain is built from TRBV20-1 and TRBJ1-1, with D tentatively TRBD1 (5 bases). The CDR3 contains 11 residues. Trimming pared 3 bases from V and 7 bases from J, leaving 9 bases between. Germline CDR1 reads DFQATT; CDR2 reads SNEGSKA (reference sequence). CDR3 sequence: CSASRDGEAFF. CDR3 DNA sequence: TGCAGTGCTAGTCGGGACGGTGAAGCTTTCTTT.

This clonotype was picked up a small number of times. This chain connects TRBV6-2 or TRBV6-3 to TRBJ2-3; 11 bases line up with TRBD2. The CDR3 totals 15 residues. With 5 bases clipped from V and 5 bases from J, the junction kept 6 bases outside the gene matches. Germline-derived CDR1 and CDR2 are MNHEY and SVGEGT. CDR3 amino acids: CASSKLAGEGDTQYF. In DNA, the CDR3 is TGTGCCAGCAGTAAACTAGCGGGAGAGGGAGATACGCAGTATTTT.

This clonotype was counted at least ten times. This sequence joins TRBV18 and TRBJ2-7; 8 bases agree with TRBD2. J gave up 1 base and V 6 bases, and 5 bases lay outside the gene matches. The CDR3 covers 14 residues. CDR1 and CDR2 (germline): KGHSH, LQKENI. CDR3 DNA sequence: TGTGCCAGCTCTCGGACTAGCCGGTCCTACGAGCAGTACTTC. This codes for CASSRTSRSYEQYF.

This clonotype was detected many times. This chain links TRBV4-2 with TRBJ2-7; weak D call: TRBD1 (6 bases). V lost 0 bases and J 1 base, leaving 16 bases between the germline ends. Germline-derived CDR1 and CDR2 are LGHNA and YNFKEQ. This CDR3 has 17 amino acids. CDR3 loop: CASSQDELGGFSYEQYF. CDR3 in DNA: TGTGCCAGCAGCCAAGACGAACTAGGGGGATTTTCCTACGAGCAGTACTTC.

This clonotype was counted many times. This chain uses TRBV7-8 with TRBJ2-3; D gene unclear. Germline assignment: CDR1 SGHVS and CDR2 FQNEAQ. V gave up 0 bases and J gave up 2 bases, with 9 bases separating them. The CDR3 is made up of 15 amino acids. Here the CDR3 DNA reads TGTGCCAGCAGCTTAGCGCTTGGCTACACAGATACGCAGTATTTT. Its protein product is CASSLALGYTDTQYF.

This sequence joins TRBV6-9 and TRBJ1-5; 7 bases are shared with TRBD1. V lost 3 bases to trimming and J lost 6 bases; unmatched junction nucleotides: 5. Germline V gene sequence: CDR1 MNHGY, CDR2 SVAAGI. The CDR3 consists of 14 residues. In nucleotides, the CDR3 is TGTGCCAGCAGTTACGAGGGGGCCCGTCAGCCCCAGCATTTT. This gives the protein CASSYEGARQPQHF.

The rearrangement links TRBV29-1 to TRBJ2-7, with 7 bases identical to TRBD2. The trim removed 3 bases at V and 3 bases at J, leaving 2 bases unmatched. CDR3 length: 12 amino acids. Germline V gene lookup returns CDR1 SQVTM and CDR2 ANQGSEA. The CDR3 is CSVDSSGYEQYF. In nucleotides, the CDR3 is TGCAGCGTTGATTCTAGCGGCTACGAGCAGTACTTC.

This clonotype was detected only a few times. The CDR3 spells CAISESGVGDEKLFF. CDR3 nucleotides: TGTGCCATCAGTGAGTCGGGCGTCGGAGATGAAAAACTGTTTTTT. V is TRBV10-3 and J is TRBJ1-4; D remains ambiguous. V dropped 0 bases and J dropped 6 bases, with 11 bases sitting between them. CDR1 ENHRY and CDR2 SYGVKD come from the germline V gene. The length of the CDR3 is 15 residues.

This clonotype was observed a handful of times. The chain joins TRBV4-2 to TRBJ1-4; TRBD1 aligns across 9 bases. Germline trimming cut 3 bases from V and 5 bases from J; bases unmatched to any gene: 4. Per germline, CDR1 LGHNA and CDR2 YNFKEQ. The CDR3 extends over 15 amino acids. CDR3 region: CASSHPGQGNEKLFF. The CDR3 bases are TGTGCCAGCAGCCACCCGGGACAGGGAAATGAAAAACTGTTTTTT.

This chain connects TRBV12-5 to TRBJ2-7, with TRBD1 matching 7 bases. Germline V gene sequence: CDR1 LGHNT, CDR2 FRNRAP. V was pared by 2 bases and J by 4 bases, with 5 bases of the junction left unmatched. CDR3 length: 14 amino acids. The CDR3 DNA is TGTGCTAGTGGTTTGATCGGACAGGAGTACGAGCAGTACTTC. Translation gives CASGLIGQEYEQYF.

J is TRBJ1-1 and V is TRBV30, with 9 nucleotides matching TRBD1. The germline V gene has CDR1 GTSNPN and CDR2 SVGIG (reference sequence). The CDR3 has 16 amino acids. Unmatched junction bases numbered 14, after V lost 5 bases and J lost 4 bases. CDR3 region: CAWSGTGRPLGTEAFF. Here the CDR3 DNA reads TGTGCCTGGTCCGGGACAGGGCGGCCCTTGGGCACTGAAGCTTTCTTT.

This clonotype turned up a few times. J is TRBJ1-1 and V is TRBV2; D not resolved. The CDR3 consists of 10 residues. Per the germline V gene, CDR1 is SNHLY and CDR2 is FYNNEI. V lost 7 bases to trimming and J lost 8 bases, with 8 bases between them. This CDR3 is CASTGREAFF. The CDR3 nucleotides read TGTGCCAGCACCGGGAGAGAAGCTTTCTTT.